Included here is one T cell receptor beta chain sequence, with context. Its specificity is unknown. This entry is derived from a study of multiple sclerosis patients with progressive multifocal leukoencephalopathy. The assay was immunoSEQ multiplex PCR, and TCRdb's table has in-frame clones only and misses some. The sample lists 25,000 to 35,000 clones, more than 75% occurring once. Findings and limits, study-wide: Less diverse TRB repertoires were suggested in most PML patients. Preferential TRBV-TRBJ pairings or common gene usage were not detected at PML. Expanded clones at PML onset predated and persisted through natalizumab therapy. Whether JC virus or general immunocompromise explains the findings remained unclear.

Time point: before natalizumab initiation. The CDR3 spans 13 residues. The V and J ends lost 5 bases and 6 bases respectively, with 13 bases between them. Germline values: CDR1 SNHLY, CDR2 FYNNEI. The sample taken for sequencing was PBMCs. This clonotype was obtained from a human donor with multiple sclerosis. The rearrangement joins TRBV2 to TRBJ1-2, with D possibly matching TRBD1 (6 bases). CDR3 DNA sequence: TGTGCCAGCAGTTTGACAGGCCCCAATGGCTACACCTTC. It specifies CASSLTGPNGYTF.